This passage covers 30 T cell receptor beta chains from one sample sequenced in a study of regulatory T cells in long-lasting Graves disease. Combining iRepertoire HTBI primers with Arm-PCR of CDR3 regions, the authors built TCR beta libraries. TCRdb recomputed calls from the multiplex PCR reads with MiXCR, one row per CDR3 protein. Among 400,000 to 500,000 distinct CDR3 sequences listed, less than 25% were seen once. As to time point: persistent/refractory GD, antithyroid drugs over 5 years with positive TRAb. The authors made the TCR library using RNA they extracted from PBMCs. Sequencing was performed on peripheral blood mononuclear cells (PBMCs), taken when the disease was refractory, from a patient treated with antithyroid drugs. The origin of the receptors is a female donor with Graves disease.

At least ten counts were recorded for this clonotype. The chain carries TRBV2 and TRBJ1-5; D is perhaps TRBD1 (5 bases). The CDR3 extends over 15 amino acids. Trimming took off 2 bases at V and 0 bases at J, with 8 bases between the two ends. CDR1 is SNHLY, CDR2 FYNNEI, per germline. The CDR3 sequence is CASSEQGDSNQPQHF. CDR3 in DNA: TGTGCCAGCAGTGAACAGGGCGATAGCAATCAGCCCCAGCATTTT. The variable domain in full, completed from reference TRBV2 and TRBJ1-5, reads EPEVTQTPSHQVTQMGQEVILRCVPISNHLYFYWYRQILGQKVEFLVSFYNNEISEKSEIFDDQFSVERPDGSNFTLKIRSTKLEDSAMYFCASSEQGDSNQPQHFGDGTRLSIL.

Ten or more counts support this clonotype. V gene TRBV28 combines with J gene TRBJ1-2; D is perhaps TRBD1 (6 bases). Per the germline V gene, CDR1 is MDHEN and CDR2 is SYDVKM. Trimming took 6 bases from V and 7 from J, leaving 15 bases between them. This CDR3 region has 13 residues. The CDR3 nucleotides are TGTGCCAGCAGCCCCGGACAGCGTCGTGGCTACACCTTC. Protein: CASSPGQRRGYTF.

The V and J genes are TRBV11-2 and TRBJ2-2; possibly TRBD2 for D (5 bases). Deletions cut 5 bases from V and 0 bases from J, with 16 bases between. Per the germline V gene, CDR1 is SGHAT and CDR2 is FQNNGV. The CDR3 length is 17 residues. CDR3 in amino acids: CASSPPGRVANTGELFF. The CDR3 DNA follows: TGTGCCAGCAGCCCTCCTGGGCGGGTCGCGAACACCGGGGAGCTGTTTTTT.

There are a few counts of this clonotype. The chain couples TRBV5-5 to TRBJ2-7, with TRBD1 matching over 8 bases. CDR3 length: 14 amino acids. The V gene's germline CDR1 is SGHKS and CDR2 YYEKEE (reference sequence). V dropped 1 base and J dropped 5; count of bases not matched to a gene: 5. The CDR3: CASSLQGQGHEQYF. CDR3 sequence (DNA): TGTGCCAGCAGCTTGCAAGGACAGGGCCACGAGCAGTACTTC.

The V call is TRBV27, the J call TRBJ1-1; no clear D gene. The CDR3 sequence is 15 residues long. The V and J ends lost 4 bases and 8 bases respectively, with 20 bases between them. CDR1 and CDR2 (germline): MNHEY, SMNVEV (reference sequence). The CDR3: CASSSYASAGLEAFF. DNA for the CDR3: TGTGCCAGCAGTTCGTACGCCTCGGCAGGTCTAGAAGCTTTCTTT.

The chain uses TRBV24-1 and TRBJ2-7; D is perhaps TRBD2 (6 bases). With 9 bases removed from V and 3 bases from J, the gap between germline ends came to 14 bases. The CDR3 totals 13 residues. In germline, CDR1 is KGHDR, CDR2 SFDVKD. CDR3 sequence: CATPQRVGYEQYF. For the CDR3, the DNA is TGTGCCACCCCCCAGCGGGTGGGCTACGAGCAGTACTTC.

Worth noting for this clonotype: A much larger clone differs by one base, so this may be a read error. The rearrangement links TRBV29-1 to TRBJ1-1; D ambiguous. V lost 5 bases and J lost 0, with 10 bases in between. Germline CDR1 and CDR2: SQVTM and ANQGSEA. The CDR3 runs to 13 residues. The CDR3 coding sequence is TGCAGCGTTTCCGGACGGGTGAACACTGAAGCTTTCTTT. It translates to CSVSGRVNTEAFF.

This clonotype was counted only a few times. The chain combines TRBV6-2 or TRBV6-3 with TRBJ2-7; 9 nucleotides match TRBD2. Germline CDR1 and CDR2: MNHEY and SVGEGT. This CDR3 comprises 15 residues. V gave up 5 bases and J gave up 4 bases; unmatched junction bases: 9. The chain's CDR3 is CASSPDSGSHYEQYF. The DNA for the CDR3 is TGTGCCAGCAGTCCGGATAGCGGGAGTCATTACGAGCAGTACTTC.

This clonotype has at least ten counts. The rearrangement joins TRBV7-8 to TRBJ2-7; 10 nucleotides match TRBD2. V lost 5 bases to trimming and J lost 3 bases; unmatched junction nucleotides: 4. The CDR3 runs 14 residues. The germline V gene encodes CDR1 SGHVS and CDR2 FQNEAQ. Written as DNA, the CDR3 is TGTGCCAGCAGCCCCGGGACTAGCGTCTACGAGCAGTACTTC. Protein product: CASSPGTSVYEQYF.

This clonotype was recorded at least ten times. The V gene is TRBV11-2, the J gene TRBJ1-1; D possibly corresponds to TRBD1 (6 bases). Germline-derived CDR1 and CDR2 are SGHAT and FQNNGV. V was clipped by 1 base and J by 5 bases, with 11 bases between them. This CDR3 comprises 14 residues. In DNA, the CDR3 is TGTGCCAGCAGCTTAGCCCTACAGGGTACTGAAGCTTTCTTT. This encodes CASSLALQGTEAFF.

V is TRBV4-3 and J is TRBJ1-2; 12 bases line up with TRBD1. Germline trimming cut 3 bases from V and 8 bases from J; bases unmatched to any gene: 1. This CDR3 region has 13 residues. Germline lookup yields CDR1 LGHNA and CDR2 YSLEER. The CDR3 DNA reads as TGCGCCAGCAGCCATGGGACAGGGGGCGGCTACACCTTC. Its protein is CASSHGTGGGYTF.

This clonotype has a count of ten or more. V and J are TRBV29-1 and TRBJ1-1, with D uncertain. The V gene lost 6 bases and the J gene lost 1 base, with 15 bases spanning the gap. CDR3 size: 14 residues. Looked up from germline, CDR1 is SQVTM and CDR2 is ANQGSEA. Written as DNA, the CDR3 is TGCAGCGTGCCAAATCAGGTATCGAACACTGAAGCTTTCTTT. It yields the protein CSVPNQVSNTEAFF.

This rearrangement joins TRBV10-3 to TRBJ1-2; D is unresolved. Germline-derived CDR1 and CDR2 are ENHRY and SYGVKD. Trimming pared 2 bases from V and 8 bases from J, leaving 9 bases between. The CDR3 is made up of 12 amino acids. DNA for the CDR3: TGTGCCATCAGTGAGGCAACGGGAGGCTACACCTTC. Its protein product is CAISEATGGYTF.

The sample holds many counts of this clonotype. This chain links TRBV7-2 with TRBJ1-2; unclear D gene. The length of the CDR3 is 14 residues. V was pared by 0 bases and J by 5 bases, with 10 bases between. Germline CDR1 SGHTA, CDR2 FQGNSA. The DNA of the CDR3 is TGTGCCAGCAGCTTAGCGGAGTCTTATTATGGCTACACCTTC. This sequence encodes CASSLAESYYGYTF. Full variable domain (missing parts from reference TRBV7-2 and TRBJ1-2): GAGVSQSPSNKVTEKGKDVELRCDPISGHTALYWYRQSLGQGLEFLIYFQGNSAPDKSGLPSDRFSAERTGGSVSTLTIQRTQQEDSAVYLCASSLAESYYGYTFGSGTRLTVV.

Concerning this clonotype: One end of the junction varies from germline; a read error may be responsible. This CDR3 is CTSSVMRAGELFF. Here the CDR3 DNA reads TGTACCAGCAGCGTCATGAGGGCCGGGGAGCTGTTTTTT. V gene TRBV9 combines with J gene TRBJ2-2; D possibly corresponds to TRBD2 (5 bases). The CDR3 spans 13 residues. The V gene's germline CDR1 is SGDLS and CDR2 YYNGEE.

This rearrangement joins TRBV25-1 to TRBJ1-5; TRBD1 agrees at 9 bases. This CDR3 contains 18 residues. V lost 2 bases to trimming and J lost 5 bases; unmatched junction nucleotides: 13. Germline assignment: CDR1 MGHDK and CDR2 SYGVNS. The CDR3 nucleotides are TGTGCCAGCAGTGAAAAGGTAGGAGGAGGGGACAGGGATCAGCCCCAGCATTTT. This sequence encodes CASSEKVGGGDRDQPQHF.

The genes are TRBV7-9 and TRBJ2-7, with D perhaps TRBD2 (5 bases). This CDR3 contains 12 residues. V was trimmed by 0 bases and J by 7 bases, leaving 7 bases between them. CDR1 and CDR2 from the germline V gene are SEHNR and FQNEAQ (reference sequence). The CDR3 DNA is TGTGCCAGCAGCTTAGCACGCGGGGAGCAGTACTTC. Protein product: CASSLARGEQYF.

This clonotype was seen only a few times. The chain has TRBV9 and TRBJ2-2, with D unresolved. V shed 0 bases and J shed 0 bases, with 9 bases lying between them. CDR1 and CDR2 from the germline V gene are SGDLS and YYNGEE. This CDR3 has 16 amino acids. CDR3 in amino acids: CASSVASRANTGELFF. DNA for the CDR3: TGTGCCAGCAGCGTAGCGTCACGGGCGAACACCGGGGAGCTGTTTTTT.

V usage is TRBV29-1 and J usage is TRBJ2-7; D possibly uses TRBD1 or TRBD2 (6 bases each). V lost 7 bases and J 0 bases, leaving 10 bases between the germline ends. CDR3 length: 12 residues. The germline V gene encodes CDR1 SQVTM and CDR2 ANQGSEA. The CDR3 sequence is CSGRDTSYEQYF. The CDR3 DNA is TGCAGCGGGCGGGACACCTCCTACGAGCAGTACTTC.

This clonotype was recorded many times. The chain combines TRBV29-1 with TRBJ2-7, with TRBD2 matching 8 bases. J gave up 1 base and V 4 bases, and 6 bases lay outside the gene matches. The CDR3 is made up of 14 amino acids. The V gene's germline CDR1 is SQVTM and CDR2 ANQGSEA. The CDR3 DNA sequence: TGCAGCGTTGCTGGCGGGAGGTCTTCCTACGAGCAGTACTTC. It codes for CSVAGGRSSYEQYF.

In its sample, this clonotype was seen many times. The gene calls are TRBV12-3 or TRBV12-4 and TRBJ1-1, with TRBD1 identical over 7 bases. With 7 bases clipped from V and 6 bases from J, the junction kept 14 bases outside the gene matches. CDR3 size: 15 residues. As DNA, the CDR3 is TGTGCCAGCATCAAAGCGACAGGGAGAGGGGCTGAAGCTTTCTTT. It yields the protein CASIKATGRGAEAFF.

This clonotype was seen more than once but under ten times. The V and J genes are TRBV13 and TRBJ1-1; D gene unclear. The V and J ends lost 1 base and 5 bases respectively, with 8 bases between them. The germline CDR1 and CDR2 sequences are PRHDT and FYEKMQ (reference sequence). The CDR3 runs 13 residues. The CDR3 protein is CASSLEPWTEAFF. The CDR3 DNA is TGTGCCAGCAGCTTAGAACCCTGGACTGAAGCTTTCTTT.

This chain connects TRBV19 to TRBJ2-2, with TRBD1 as a possible D gene (5 bases). The CDR3 has 13 residues. Trimming removed 8 bases at V and 2 bases at J, with 9 bases between. CDR1 and CDR2 from the germline V gene are LNHDA and SQIVND (reference sequence). The CDR3 protein is CASGAPNTGELFF. The CDR3 bases are TGTGCCAGTGGGGCGCCTAACACCGGGGAGCTGTTTTTT. Combining the CDR3 with reference TRBV19 and TRBJ2-2 gives the whole variable domain DGGITQSPKYLFRKEGQNVTLSCEQNLNHDAMYWYRQDPGQGLRLIYYSQIVNDFQKGDIAEGYSVSREKKESFPLTVTSAQKNPTAFYLCASGAPNTGELFFGEGSRLTVL.

This rearrangement joins TRBV7-2 to TRBJ2-5; D possibly uses TRBD1 or TRBD2 (5 bases each). Per the germline V gene, CDR1 is SGHTA and CDR2 is FQGNSA. Trimming removed 4 bases at V and 10 bases at J, with 16 bases between. This CDR3 is built from 13 residues. For the CDR3, the DNA is TGTGCCAGCAGCTCCAGATGGCGAGGGGTCCAGTACTTC. This translates into CASSSRWRGVQYF. The full variable domain, completed using reference TRBV7-2 and TRBJ2-5, is GAGVSQSPSNKVTEKGKDVELRCDPISGHTALYWYRQSLGQGLEFLIYFQGNSAPDKSGLPSDRFSAERTGGSVSTLTIQRTQQEDSAVYLCASSSRWRGVQYFGPGTRLLVL.

The chain uses TRBV28 and TRBJ2-7; 9 bases are a match to TRBD2. The CDR3 totals 15 residues. The V segment lost 3 bases and the J segment 6 bases; nucleotides outside the gene matches: 9. CDR1 and CDR2 from the germline V gene are MDHEN and SYDVKM. CDR3 sequence (DNA): TGTGCCAGCAGTTTTAGGGGACTAGCAGGGCGCGAGCAGTACTTC. It codes for CASSFRGLAGREQYF. Full variable domain (remainder filled in from reference TRBV28 and TRBJ2-7): DVKVTQSSRYLVKRTGEKVFLECVQDMDHENMFWYRQDPGLGLRLIYFSYDVKMKEKGDIPEGYSVSREKKERFSLILESASTNQTSMYLCASSFRGLAGREQYFGPGTRLTVT.

This clonotype has only a few counts. The chain is built from TRBV30 and TRBJ1-1, with no clear D. CDR1 is GTSNPN, CDR2 SVGIG, per germline (reference sequence). The V end lost 5 bases, the J end lost 0 bases, and 10 bases lay between the germline ends. This CDR3 comprises 13 residues. CDR3 bases: TGTGCCTGGGCGGGAGGGCTGAACACTGAAGCTTTCTTT. The encoded protein is CAWAGGLNTEAFF.

This clonotype was seen repeatedly, ten times or more. At one end the junction does not follow the germline gene, possibly because of a read error. The chain employs TRBV28 and TRBJ1-1; 9 bases line up with TRBD1. The CDR3 has 13 residues. CDR1 and CDR2 from the germline V gene are MDHEN and SYDVKM. CDR3: CASSGQGNAEAFF. In DNA form, the CDR3 reads TGTGCCAGCAGCGGACAGGGGAACGCTGAAGCTTTCTTT.

This clonotype was observed a handful of times. The chain uses TRBV12-3 or TRBV12-4 and TRBJ2-1; 7 positions agree with TRBD1. Trimming removed 6 bases from V and 6 bases from J; junction bases left unmatched: 11. The CDR3 totals 15 residues. The CDR3 sequence: CASSLTGVGTNEQFF. CDR3 nucleotide sequence: TGTGCCAGCAGCCTTACAGGGGTTGGGACCAATGAGCAGTTCTTC.

This clonotype was seen many times. This chain uses TRBV12-3 or TRBV12-4 with TRBJ1-4, with D possibly being TRBD1 (6 bases). The CDR3 is made up of 14 amino acids. Trimming took off 1 base at V and 7 bases at J, with 10 bases between the two ends. The CDR3: CASSLGGTLEKLFF. CDR3 nucleotide sequence: TGTGCCAGCAGTTTAGGTGGGACACTTGAAAAACTGTTTTTT.

Worth noting for this clonotype: This could be a read error, since a much larger clone is one nucleotide away. V gene TRBV12-3 or TRBV12-4 combines with J gene TRBJ2-5, with a weak D call TRBD1 (6 bases). CDR3 size: 13 residues. V shed 4 bases and J shed 10 bases, with 16 bases lying between them. The CDR3: CASSYGQLGIQYF. The CDR3 DNA sequence: TGTGCCAGCAGTTATGGACAGCTAGGGATCCAGTACTTC.